Listed below are T cell receptor beta chains from one sample, sequenced in a study of blood T cells in healthy people across ages. TCRdb reprocessed the 5' RACE reads via MiXCR and lists one record per CDR3 protein. The sample lists approximately 800,000 distinct CDR3 sequences; more than 25% were seen once. The sample also formed part of further work on T cells of mothers and their children.

The source material was blood. These receptors were obtained from a boy younger than 18 in good health. Both conserved end residues are part of each CDR3. Fields, in order: J gene, D gene, V gene, clone size, CDR3 protein, CDR3 DNA. A D gene is named only where the DNA matches it firmly. Clone size is shown for a subset of rows, as once, few, many or a class of expanded clone.

TRBJ2-5	.	TRBV9	many	CASSVRPGETQYF	TGTGCCAGCAGCGTTCGTCCGGGGGAGACCCAGTACTTC
TRBJ1-4	TRBD1	TRBV28	few	CASRQTGAATNEKLFF	TGTGCCAGCAGGCAAACAGGGGCCGCAACTAATGAAAAACTGTTTTTT
TRBJ2-5	.	TRBV21-1	few	CASTPEQYF	TGTGCCAGCACCCCTGAGCAGTACTTC
TRBJ1-3	.	TRBV6-5	.	CASSYSFDQGNTIYF	TGTGCCAGCAGTTACTCGTTCGATCAGGGGAACACCATATATTTT
TRBJ2-5	.	TRBV7-9	.	CASSPGDRFQETQYF	TGTGCCAGCAGCCCGGGAGATCGCTTCCAAGAGACCCAGTACTTC
TRBJ2-5	TRBD2	TRBV5-1	.	CASSGSGGVQETQYF	TGCGCCAGCAGCGGTAGCGGGGGAGTTCAAGAGACCCAGTACTTC
TRBJ2-2	.	TRBV7-2	few	CASSLRHVRARAQPGELFF	TGTGCCAGCAGCTTAAGACACGTCAGGGCTCGGGCCCAACCCGGGGAGCTGTTTTTT
TRBJ2-7	TRBD1	TRBV3-1	.	CASSQGSAGGREQYF	TGTGCCAGCAGCCAAGGTTCGGCAGGGGGTCGCGAGCAGTACTTC
TRBJ2-1	TRBD1	TRBV14	.	CASSQDLTGQGWNEQFF	TGTGCCAGCAGCCAAGATCTAACGGGACAGGGGTGGAATGAGCAGTTCTTC
TRBJ2-5	TRBD2	TRBV5-1	.	CASSAGLAGGRETQYF	TGCGCCAGCAGCGCGGGACTAGCGGGGGGGCGAGAGACCCAGTACTTC
TRBJ1-1	.	TRBV12-3/TRBV12-4	few	CASSLLDAVNTEAFF	TGTGCCAGCAGTCTGTTGGACGCCGTGAACACTGAAGCTTTCTTT
TRBJ2-1	.	TRBV28	.	CAFGTSGTYNEQFF	TGTGCCTTTGGGACATCCGGGACCTACAATGAGCAGTTCTTC
TRBJ2-7	TRBD2	TRBV5-1	.	CASSPGTSGLQEQYF	TGCGCCAGCAGCCCGGGGACTAGCGGGCTCCAAGAGCAGTACTTC
TRBJ2-5	.	TRBV28	.	CASSRGNPSRETQYF	TGTGCCAGCAGTAGGGGCAACCCCTCGAGGGAGACCCAGTACTTC
TRBJ2-5	.	TRBV27	.	CASSMTDQETQYF	TGTGCCAGCAGTATGACGGATCAAGAGACCCAGTACTTC
TRBJ2-1	.	TRBV4-2	few	CASSQDQGPGSYNEQFF	TGTGCCAGCAGCCAAGATCAAGGGCCGGGGTCCTACAATGAGCAGTTCTTC
TRBJ1-6	.	TRBV21-1	few	CASSRSGLRYNSPLHF	TGTGCCAGCAGCAGATCGGGACTCCGATATAATTCACCCCTCCACTTT
TRBJ2-4	TRBD2	TRBV20-1	few	CSARDFSGGLLAKNIQYF	TGCAGTGCTAGAGATTTCAGCGGGGGACTCCTAGCCAAAAACATTCAGTACTTC
TRBJ1-2	.	TRBV10-3	.	CAISESRAGGGYTF	TGTGCCATCAGTGAGTCGCGGGCAGGAGGGGGCTACACCTTC
TRBJ2-3	.	TRBV7-3	few	CASSFTGISPRDTQYF	TGTGCCAGCAGCTTCACGGGGATTTCCCCACGGGATACGCAGTATTTT
TRBJ2-7	.	TRBV20-1	.	CSALLVGGPSYEQYF	TGCAGTGCTTTGCTAGTGGGGGGGCCCTCCTACGAGCAGTACTTC
TRBJ1-3	.	TRBV2	.	CASSDVRFPGNTIYF	TGTGCCAGCAGTGATGTTAGGTTCCCTGGAAACACCATATATTTT
TRBJ2-3	TRBD2	TRBV12-3/TRBV12-4	few	CASSLAAGLATDTQYF	TGTGCCAGCAGTTTAGCGGCGGGACTAGCGACAGATACGCAGTATTTT
TRBJ2-7	TRBD2	TRBV2	.	CASSFGLAGGYEQYF	TGTGCCAGCAGTTTTGGACTAGCGGGGGGCTACGAGCAGTACTTC
TRBJ1-1	.	TRBV20-1	.	CSASLTQNTEAFF	TGCAGTGCTAGTCTAACACAGAACACTGAAGCTTTCTTT
TRBJ1-1	.	TRBV30	few	CAWSPGDTEAFF	TGTGCCTGGAGCCCAGGGGACACTGAAGCTTTCTTT
TRBJ2-3	.	TRBV13	.	CASLARGISTDTQYF	TGTGCCAGCCTTGCACGTGGAATAAGCACAGATACGCAGTATTTT
TRBJ1-2	.	TRBV30	few	CASNGGGGDYGYTF	TGTGCCTCCAATGGGGGAGGCGGAGACTATGGCTACACCTTC
TRBJ2-2	.	TRBV25-1	few	CASSTPIWGGELFF	TGTGCCAGCAGTACACCGATTTGGGGCGGGGAGCTGTTTTTT
TRBJ1-5	TRBD1	TRBV20-1	once	CSARVGTDSNQPQHF	TGCAGTGCTAGAGTAGGGACAGATAGCAATCAGCCCCAGCATTTT
TRBJ1-6	.	TRBV12-3/TRBV12-4	.	CASRGQGWNSPLHF	TGTGCCAGCCGTGGGCAGGGGTGGAATTCACCCCTCCACTTT
TRBJ2-1	TRBD1	TRBV6-2/TRBV6-3	.	CASSFRQGSSYNEQFF	TGTGCCAGCAGTTTCAGACAGGGGAGCTCCTACAATGAGCAGTTCTTC
TRBJ2-7	.	TRBV3-1	few	CASSQGWLASDEQYF	TGTGCCAGCAGCCAAGGTTGGCTAGCCTCCGACGAGCAGTACTTC
TRBJ2-2	.	TRBV2	.	CASSATAVNTGELFF	TGTGCCAGCAGCGCCACGGCCGTGAACACCGGGGAGCTGTTTTTT
TRBJ2-1	.	TRBV7-3	.	CASSLSGGLGEQFF	TGTGCCAGCAGCTTATCGGGGGGCCTTGGCGAGCAGTTCTTC
TRBJ2-3	.	TRBV9	.	CASSVVGDRDTQYF	TGTGCCAGCAGCGTAGTAGGGGACCGGGATACGCAGTATTTT
TRBJ1-2	TRBD1	TRBV6-1	.	CASRGQSANYGYTF	TGTGCCAGCAGGGGACAGTCAGCTAACTATGGCTACACCTTC
TRBJ2-7	TRBD1	TRBV4-1	.	CASSRPGQSKEQYF	TGCGCCAGCAGCCGACCGGGACAGTCTAAAGAGCAGTACTTC
TRBJ2-7	TRBD2	TRBV10-3	.	CAISAGGYEQYF	TGTGCCATCAGTGCGGGGGGCTACGAGCAGTACTTC
TRBJ2-1	.	TRBV28	.	CASGGKTYNEQFF	TGTGCCAGCGGGGGGAAAACCTACAATGAGCAGTTCTTC
TRBJ1-4	TRBD1	TRBV12-3/TRBV12-4	.	CASSSRGPGQGIGWANEKLFF	TGTGCCAGCAGTTCGAGGGGACCGGGACAGGGGATAGGTTGGGCTAATGAAAAACTGTTTTTT
TRBJ1-2	.	TRBV29-1	.	CSVEDSRSYTF	TGCAGCGTTGAAGACAGCCGATCCTACACCTTC
TRBJ2-5	.	TRBV14	.	CASSHGWAETQYF	TGTGCCAGCAGCCATGGATGGGCGGAGACCCAGTACTTC
TRBJ1-4	TRBD1	TRBV7-9	.	CASSSSTGVEKLFF	TGTGCCAGCAGCTCTTCGACAGGGGTTGAAAAACTGTTTTTT
TRBJ1-4	.	TRBV30	.	CAWSVSFNEKLFF	TGTGCCTGGAGTGTTTCCTTTAATGAAAAACTGTTTTTT
TRBJ1-3	.	TRBV5-1	.	CASSLEADGNTIYF	TGCGCCAGCAGCTTGGAGGCGGACGGAAACACCATATATTTT
TRBJ1-2	.	TRBV6-1	few	CASSEKGFVYGYTF	TGTGCCAGCAGTGAAAAAGGGTTCGTTTATGGCTACACCTTC
TRBJ2-7	TRBD1	TRBV10-3	.	CAISGTGVNEQYF	TGTGCCATCAGCGGGACAGGGGTAAACGAGCAGTACTTC